Each of the 10 T cell receptor beta chains below was sequenced from the same sample in a study of blood T cell repertoires in COVID-19. Profiled with immunoSEQ multiplex PCR; TCRdb holds only in-frame clones, not every one. The top ten clones hold about 1% of a sample with 100,000 or so clones, about nine tenths of them seen once. Sequencing input: peripheral blood. These receptors originate from a man aged 60-69 years with acute or convalescent COVID-19.

This chain uses TRBV28 with TRBJ1-2, with TRBD1 identical over 8 bases. The V segment lost 2 bases and the J segment 8 bases; nucleotides outside the gene matches: 10. CDR1 and CDR2 (germline): MDHEN, SYDVKM. The CDR3 is made up of 15 amino acids. This CDR3 is CASSLTTGAWQGYTF. CDR3 nucleotides: TGTGCCAGCAGTTTAACGACAGGGGCTTGGCAGGGCTACACCTTC.

In DNA form, the CDR3 reads TGTGCCAGCAGAGGGGGACATACCGACAACTATGGCTACACCTTC. Translation gives CASRGGHTDNYGYTF. The chain combines TRBV21-1 with TRBJ1-2; whether TRBD1, the table's D call, matches the DNA was not checked. TRBV21-1 is reported as a pseudogene. The CDR3 covers 15 residues.

This clone was found once. The chain links TRBV30 to TRBJ2-5; TRBD2 agrees at 10 bases. With V trimmed by 2 bases and J by 4 bases, 16 bases remained unmatched. The germline CDR1 and CDR2 sequences are GTSNPN and SVGIG (reference sequence). The CDR3 is 18 residues long. Here the CDR3 DNA reads TGTGCCTGGAGTCTCGGACTAGCGGATTCACCAGAAGGAGAGACCCAGTACTTC. As protein: CAWSLGLADSPEGETQYF.

J is TRBJ1-2 and V is TRBV19; 7 bases align to TRBD1. J gave up 3 bases and V 5 bases, and 15 bases lay outside the gene matches. The CDR3 loop spans 17 amino acids. Germline CDR1 is LNHDA and CDR2 is SQIVND (reference sequence). Here the CDR3 DNA reads TGTGCCAGTAGTCTCGTCCGTGACAGGGCGTCGGACTATGGCTACACCTTC. As protein: CASSLVRDRASDYGYTF.

This clone turned up a few times. The rearrangement links TRBV20-1 to TRBJ2-1, with TRBD2 as a possible D gene (7 bases). CDR3 length equals 15 residues. The germline CDR1 and CDR2 sequences are DFQATT and SNEGSKA (reference sequence). The V and J ends lost 3 bases and 9 bases respectively, with 21 bases between them. CDR3 region: CSASTGAGAWGEQFF. CDR3 in DNA: TGCAGTGCTAGTACGGGTGCGGGGGCGTGGGGTGAGCAGTTCTTC.

The chain links TRBV11-2 to TRBJ1-2, with 7 bases lining up with TRBD1. The V segment lost 5 bases and the J segment 0 bases; nucleotides outside the gene matches: 3. Germline lookup yields CDR1 SGHAT and CDR2 FQNNGV. This CDR3 comprises 14 residues. The CDR3 DNA follows: TGTGCCAGCAGCACAGGGACAGCTAACTATGGCTACACCTTC. Its protein product is CASSTGTANYGYTF.

The chain joins TRBV5-4 to TRBJ2-2, with D possibly matching TRBD1 (5 bases). This CDR3 contains 15 residues. Trimming stripped 1 base from V and 3 bases from J, with 10 bases between. In germline, CDR1 is SGHNT, CDR2 YYREEE (reference sequence). In DNA form, the CDR3 reads TGTGCCAGCAGCTTGATGACAGACTACACCGGGGAGCTGTTTTTT. This translates into CASSLMTDYTGELFF.

The CDR3 here is CASSLAAGLANEKLFF. In DNA, the CDR3 is TGTGCCAGCAGCTTAGCGGCGGGTTTGGCTAATGAAAAACTGTTTTTT. J is TRBJ1-4 and V is TRBV7-2; D remains ambiguous. CDR3 length: 16 residues. Germline CDR1 and CDR2: SGHTA and FQGNSA. Between the trimmed V and J ends, which lost 0 bases and 3 bases, there was a span of 11 bases.

This chain uses TRBV4-1 with TRBJ1-1; D unresolved. This CDR3 region has 16 residues. Germline CDR1 is MGHRA and CDR2 is YSYEKL. V was cut by 1 base and J by 0 bases, with 12 bases left in between. The CDR3 spells CASSQVARLMNTEAFF. As DNA, the CDR3 is TGCGCCAGCAGCCAAGTGGCGCGGTTAATGAACACTGAAGCTTTCTTT.

The chain couples TRBV28 to TRBJ1-4; D is possibly TRBD1 (5 bases). Germline CDR1 and CDR2: MDHEN and SYDVKM. Trimming removed 1 base at V and 6 bases at J, with 15 bases between. This CDR3 has 16 amino acids. The CDR3 DNA is TGTGCCAGCAGTTTATTTGGGGGGACGGGGGATGAAAAACTGTTTTTT. Amino acid sequence: CASSLFGGTGDEKLFF.